This T cell receptor beta chain was captured by sequencing in a study of cytomegalovirus exposure and HLA in healthy donors. Study-wide results and caveats: Sequencing depth across donors, presence/absence analyses assumed, was roughly uniform. As immune exposure information, only CMV serostatus was available. In an earlier analysis, about 90% or about 30%: the productive usage of most TCR beta V segments.

In the case of this clone: Its antigen remains unidentified.

These donors counted as nominally healthy when sampled, but unrecorded immune exposures were likely. It was with 60 Vbeta and 13 Jbeta primers that the PCR ran. TCRdb's copy holds only in-frame clones and misses some; the assay was immunoSEQ multiplex PCR. The table records over 200,000 clones, roughly 85% of them present only once. Sequencing used PBMCs. The sequence was collected from a male donor in good health and CMV-seronegative.

This CDR3 reads CASSVEGGGAYGYTF. CDR3 nucleotides: TGTGCCAGCAGCGTAGAAGGTGGGGGGGCCTATGGCTACACCTTC. The chain carries TRBV9 and TRBJ1-2; possible D gene TRBD1, 6 bases. Germline lookup yields CDR1 SGDLS and CDR2 YYNGEE. The CDR3 loop spans 15 amino acids. The V and J ends lost 0 bases and 4 bases respectively, with 13 bases between them.